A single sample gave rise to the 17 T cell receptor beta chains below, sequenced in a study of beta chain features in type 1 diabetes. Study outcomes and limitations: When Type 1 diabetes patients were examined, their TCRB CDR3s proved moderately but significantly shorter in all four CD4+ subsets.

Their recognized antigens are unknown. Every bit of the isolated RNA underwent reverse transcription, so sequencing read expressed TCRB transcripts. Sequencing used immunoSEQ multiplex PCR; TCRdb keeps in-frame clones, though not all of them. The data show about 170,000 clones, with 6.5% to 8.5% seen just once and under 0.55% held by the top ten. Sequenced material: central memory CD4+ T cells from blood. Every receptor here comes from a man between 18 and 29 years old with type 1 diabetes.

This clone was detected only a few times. Here the CDR3 DNA reads TGTGCCACCAGCAGAGATGGGGGCAGTGAAGCTTTCTTT. Translation: CATSRDGGSEAFF. This chain joins TRBV15 and TRBJ1-1, with D perhaps matching TRBD1 (6 bases). CDR3 length equals 13 residues. Per germline, CDR1 LNHNV and CDR2 YYDKDF (reference sequence). The ends were cut back, 0 bases at V and 7 bases at J, with 9 bases in the middle.

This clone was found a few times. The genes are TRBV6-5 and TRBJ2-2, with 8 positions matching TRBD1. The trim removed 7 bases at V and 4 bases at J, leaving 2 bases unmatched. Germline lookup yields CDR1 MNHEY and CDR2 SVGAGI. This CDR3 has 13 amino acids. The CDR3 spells CASTQGATGELFF. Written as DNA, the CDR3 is TGTGCCAGCACCCAGGGGGCCACCGGGGAGCTGTTTTTT.

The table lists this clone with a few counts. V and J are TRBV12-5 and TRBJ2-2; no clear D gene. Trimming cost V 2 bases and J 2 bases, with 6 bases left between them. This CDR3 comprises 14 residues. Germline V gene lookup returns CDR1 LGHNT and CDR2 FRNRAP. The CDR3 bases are TGTGCTAGTGGTTTGTATCCCAACACCGGGGAGCTGTTTTTT. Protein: CASGLYPNTGELFF.

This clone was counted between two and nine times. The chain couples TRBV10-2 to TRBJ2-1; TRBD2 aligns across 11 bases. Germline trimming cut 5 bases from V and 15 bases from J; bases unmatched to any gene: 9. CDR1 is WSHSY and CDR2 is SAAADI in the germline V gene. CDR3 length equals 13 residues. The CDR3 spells CASSNFSGRAVFF. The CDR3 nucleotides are TGCGCCAGCAGTAATTTTAGCGGGAGGGCGGTGTTCTTC.

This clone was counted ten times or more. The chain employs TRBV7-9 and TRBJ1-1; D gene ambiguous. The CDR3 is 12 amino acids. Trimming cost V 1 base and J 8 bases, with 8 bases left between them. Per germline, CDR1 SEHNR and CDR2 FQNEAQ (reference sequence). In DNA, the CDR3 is TGTGCCAGCAGCTTAGATGAGTTGGAAGCTTTCTTT. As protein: CASSLDELEAFF.

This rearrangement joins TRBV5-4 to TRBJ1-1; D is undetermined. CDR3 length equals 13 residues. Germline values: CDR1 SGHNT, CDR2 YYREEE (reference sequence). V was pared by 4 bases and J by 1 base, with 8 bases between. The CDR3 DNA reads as TGTGCCAGCAGCCGGGATTCGAACACTGAAGCTTTCTTT. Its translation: CASSRDSNTEAFF.

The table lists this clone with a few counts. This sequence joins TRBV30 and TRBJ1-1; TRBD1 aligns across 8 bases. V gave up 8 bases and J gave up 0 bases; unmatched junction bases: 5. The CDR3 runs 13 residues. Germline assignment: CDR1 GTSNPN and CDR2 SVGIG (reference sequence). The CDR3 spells CAGQGPMNTEAFF. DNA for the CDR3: TGTGCCGGACAGGGCCCCATGAACACTGAAGCTTTCTTT.

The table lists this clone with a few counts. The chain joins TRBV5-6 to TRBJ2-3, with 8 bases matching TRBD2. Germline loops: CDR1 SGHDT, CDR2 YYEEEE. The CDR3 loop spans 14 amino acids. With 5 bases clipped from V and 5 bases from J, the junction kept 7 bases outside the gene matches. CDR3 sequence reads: CASRLTAGGDTQYF. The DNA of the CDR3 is TGTGCCAGCAGACTGACCGCGGGGGGAGATACGCAGTATTTT.

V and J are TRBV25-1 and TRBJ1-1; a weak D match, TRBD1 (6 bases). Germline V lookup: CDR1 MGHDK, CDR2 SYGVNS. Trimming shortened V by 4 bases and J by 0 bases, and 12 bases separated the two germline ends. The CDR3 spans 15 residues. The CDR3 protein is CASSVLTGLNTEAFF. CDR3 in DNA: TGTGCCAGCAGTGTTCTTACAGGGCTGAACACTGAAGCTTTCTTT. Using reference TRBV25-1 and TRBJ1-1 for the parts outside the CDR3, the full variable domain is EADIYQTPRYLVIGTGKKITLECSQTMGHDKMYWYQQDPGMELHLIHYSYGVNSTEKGDLSSESTVSRIRTEHFPLTLESARPSHTSQYLCASSVLTGLNTEAFFGQGTRLTVV.

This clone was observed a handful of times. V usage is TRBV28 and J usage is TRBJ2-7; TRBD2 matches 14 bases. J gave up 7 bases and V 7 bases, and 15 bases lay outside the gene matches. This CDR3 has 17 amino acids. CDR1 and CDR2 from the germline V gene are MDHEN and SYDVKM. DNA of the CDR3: TGTGCCAGCAATCGACTAGCGGGGGGGGGCGGACCCGGGGAGCAGTACTTC. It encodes CASNRLAGGGGPGEQYF. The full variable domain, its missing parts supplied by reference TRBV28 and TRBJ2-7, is DVKVTQSSRYLVKRTGEKVFLECVQDMDHENMFWYRQDPGLGLRLIYFSYDVKMKEKGDIPEGYSVSREKKERFSLILESASTNQTSMYLCASNRLAGGGGPGEQYFGPGTRLTVT.

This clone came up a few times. CDR3 DNA: TGTGCCAGCGTGGCGGGGGGAACGAACACCGGGGAGCTGTTTTTT. Translating it yields CASVAGGTNTGELFF. The rearrangement joins TRBV28 to TRBJ2-2; TRBD2 aligns across 8 bases. J was trimmed by 0 bases and V by 8 bases; bases with no gene match: 5. The germline V gene encodes CDR1 MDHEN and CDR2 SYDVKM. This CDR3 region has 15 residues.

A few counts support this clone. Written as DNA, the CDR3 is TGTGCCAGTAGAACGGAGGCTAACTATGGCTACACCTTC. Encoded protein: CASRTEANYGYTF. The chain employs TRBV19 and TRBJ1-2; D gene uncertain. The V and J ends lost 6 bases and 0 bases respectively, with 8 bases between them. The germline V gene has CDR1 LNHDA and CDR2 SQIVND (reference sequence). The CDR3 totals 13 residues.

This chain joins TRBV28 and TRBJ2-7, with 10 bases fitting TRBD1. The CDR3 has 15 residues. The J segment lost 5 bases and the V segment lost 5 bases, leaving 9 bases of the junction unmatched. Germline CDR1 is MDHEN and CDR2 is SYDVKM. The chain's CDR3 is CASSTTGQGWDEQYF. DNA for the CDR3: TGTGCCAGCAGTACGACGGGACAGGGGTGGGACGAGCAGTACTTC.

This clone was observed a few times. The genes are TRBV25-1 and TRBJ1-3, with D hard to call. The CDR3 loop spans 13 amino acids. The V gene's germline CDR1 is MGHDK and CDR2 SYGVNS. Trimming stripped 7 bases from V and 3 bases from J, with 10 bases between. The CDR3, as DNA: TGTGCCAGCACACTAGGTGTTGGAAACACCATATATTTT. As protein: CASTLGVGNTIYF.

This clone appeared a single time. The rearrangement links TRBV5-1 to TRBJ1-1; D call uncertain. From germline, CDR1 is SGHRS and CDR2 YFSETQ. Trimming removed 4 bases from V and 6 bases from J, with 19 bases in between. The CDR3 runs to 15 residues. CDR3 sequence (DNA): TGCGCCAGCAGCGCCGGCGTAGCCTCATCGGCTGAAGCTTTCTTT. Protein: CASSAGVASSAEAFF. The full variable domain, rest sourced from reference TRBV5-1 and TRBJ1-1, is KAGVTQTPRYLIKTRGQQVTLSCSPISGHRSVSWYQQTPGQGLQFLFEYFSETQRNKGNFPGRFSGRQFSNSRSEMNVSTLELGDSALYLCASSAGVASSAEAFFGQGTRLTVV.

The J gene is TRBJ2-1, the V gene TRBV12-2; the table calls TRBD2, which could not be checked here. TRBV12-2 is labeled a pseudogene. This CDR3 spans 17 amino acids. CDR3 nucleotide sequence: TGTGCAAGTCGCTGGACTAGCGGGGACCACTCCTACAATGAGCAGTTCTTC. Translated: CASRWTSGDHSYNEQFF.

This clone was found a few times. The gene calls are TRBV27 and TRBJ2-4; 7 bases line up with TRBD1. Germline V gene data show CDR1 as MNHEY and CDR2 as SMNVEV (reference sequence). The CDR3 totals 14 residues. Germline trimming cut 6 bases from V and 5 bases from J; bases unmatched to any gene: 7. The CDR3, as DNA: TGTGCCAGCAGCTTCGACAGGGCGCAAAACATTCAGTACTTC. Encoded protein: CASSFDRAQNIQYF.